What follows are 22 T cell receptor beta chains derived from one specimen sequenced in a study of T cells in Graves' hyperthyroidism and ophthalmopathy. Researchers took RNA transcripts and amplified the TCR beta CDR3 regions from them. First-round RT-PCR targeting the TCR CDR3 was performed with the HTBI primer set. MiXCR was run by TCRdb on the multiplex PCR reads, yielding one entry per CDR3 protein. There are hundreds of thousands of distinct CDR3 sequences in the sample; about 14% occur only once, and approximately 4.3% lies in the top ten. The sequenced sample consisted of blood. Every receptor here comes from a woman aged 40 to 50 with Graves' ophthalmopathy.

In its sample, this clonotype was seen many times. In DNA form, the CDR3 reads TGTGCCAGCAGGGACACCTCTGGAAACACCATATATTTT. This sequence encodes CASRDTSGNTIYF. The chain carries TRBV28 and TRBJ1-3; possibly TRBD1 for D (5 bases). The germline V and J ends were trimmed by 6 bases and 0 bases, with 6 bases remaining between them. Germline lookup yields CDR1 MDHEN and CDR2 SYDVKM. The CDR3 contains 13 residues.

This clonotype has a count of ten or more. The CDR3, as DNA: TGTGCCAGCAGTCCTTCCCTGGACAGGGTCAGAAACACCATATATTTT. Translation gives CASSPSLDRVRNTIYF. This sequence joins TRBV6-1 and TRBJ1-3; TRBD1 matches 8 bases. The CDR3 contains 16 residues. CDR1 and CDR2 from the germline V gene are MNHNS and SASEGT. With 5 bases clipped from V and 5 bases from J, the junction kept 11 bases outside the gene matches.

This clonotype was observed many times. The gene calls are TRBV30 and TRBJ2-7; D not certain. Deletions cut 0 bases from V and 4 bases from J, with 10 bases between. The germline V gene has CDR1 GTSNPN and CDR2 SVGIG (reference sequence). The CDR3 runs to 13 residues. The CDR3 sequence: CAWSVLPGYEQYF. As DNA, the CDR3 is TGTGCCTGGAGTGTCCTTCCCGGATACGAGCAGTACTTC.

The CDR3 is CSYSRDGTQYF. The CDR3 DNA reads TGCAGTTACTCCAGGGACGGGACCCAGTACTTC. V gene TRBV20-1 combines with J gene TRBJ2-5; D tentatively reads TRBD1 or TRBD2 (5 bases each). The V gene's germline CDR1 is DFQATT and CDR2 SNEGSKA (reference sequence). CDR3 length equals 11 residues. V shed 8 bases and J shed 7 bases, with 14 bases lying between them.

This clonotype was observed many times. This chain links TRBV6-5 with TRBJ2-2; 7 nucleotides match TRBD2. The CDR3 length is 12 residues. Germline CDR1 MNHEY, CDR2 SVGAGI. V was clipped by 6 bases and J by 7 bases; unmatched bases: 2. The CDR3 loop reads CASRRGSGELFF. The CDR3 region has the DNA TGTGCCAGCAGGCGGGGGAGCGGGGAGCTGTTTTTT.

This clonotype came up many times. The chain couples TRBV10-3 to TRBJ1-2; no reliable D call. Germline V gene lookup returns CDR1 ENHRY and CDR2 SYGVKD. The CDR3 has 16 amino acids. V shed 0 bases and J shed 3 bases, with 14 bases lying between them. DNA for the CDR3: TGTGCCATCAGTGAGTCGACTGGCAGTAACTACTATGGCTACACCTTC. This translates into CAISESTGSNYYGYTF.

This clonotype was observed at least ten times. The gene calls are TRBV4-1 and TRBJ2-5; TRBD1 aligns across 7 bases. The CDR3 extends over 15 amino acids. The germline gives CDR1 MGHRA, CDR2 YSYEKL. Germline trimming cut 6 bases from V and 2 bases from J; bases unmatched to any gene: 9. The CDR3, as DNA: TGCGCCAGCAGGTTAGAGGGCAGGGGGCAAGAGACCCAGTACTTC. Translation gives CASRLEGRGQETQYF.

This clonotype was seen repeatedly, ten times or more. The gene calls are TRBV12-3 or TRBV12-4 and TRBJ2-7; D not certain. The CDR3 contains 14 residues. The ends were cut back, 3 bases at V and 2 bases at J, with 11 bases in the middle. The CDR3 is CASSLSVAAYEQYF. The CDR3 DNA sequence: TGTGCCAGCAGTTTGTCGGTCGCAGCCTACGAGCAGTACTTC.

At least ten counts were recorded for this clonotype. The rearrangement uses TRBV27 and TRBJ2-7; the D is unclear. CDR1 and CDR2 from the germline V gene are MNHEY and SMNVEV (reference sequence). This CDR3 spans 14 amino acids. Trimming took 6 bases from V and 0 from J, leaving 12 bases between them. In nucleotides, the CDR3 is TGTGCCAGCAGCCCAGGTTATACCTCCTACGAGCAGTACTTC. The encoded protein is CASSPGYTSYEQYF.

This clonotype was detected only a few times. V and J are TRBV7-2 and TRBJ1-5; D is undetermined. V shed 5 bases and J shed 4 bases, with 9 bases lying between them. CDR3 length: 13 amino acids. Germline lookup yields CDR1 SGHTA and CDR2 FQGNSA. The CDR3 region is CASSPSANQPQHF. The CDR3 DNA follows: TGTGCCAGCAGCCCGTCGGCGAATCAGCCCCAGCATTTT.

V usage is TRBV29-1 and J usage is TRBJ2-7; maybe TRBD2 (7 bases). The CDR3 has 13 residues. Germline CDR1 is SQVTM and CDR2 is ANQGSEA. V was clipped by 6 bases and J by 0 bases, with 12 bases between them. In DNA form, the CDR3 reads TGCAGCGTCCTGGGGGGGGCCTCCTACGAGCAGTACTTC. It codes for CSVLGGASYEQYF.

This rearrangement joins TRBV19 to TRBJ1-1; D remains unclear. This CDR3 comprises 15 residues. V lost 5 bases to trimming and J lost 4 bases, with 17 bases between them. CDR1 is LNHDA and CDR2 is SQIVND in the germline V gene (reference sequence). CDR3 in amino acids: CASSPPAERITEAFF. CDR3 nucleotides: TGTGCCAGTAGTCCGCCCGCCGAGAGGATCACTGAAGCTTTCTTT.

Regarding this clonotype: It may be a read error: a sequence one base away is much more abundant. The chain joins TRBV11-2 to TRBJ2-7, with 13 bases matching TRBD2. Trimming took 6 bases from V and 5 from J; bases not matched to a gene: 13. Germline V gives CDR1 SGHAT, CDR2 FQNNGV. The CDR3 runs to 17 residues. The CDR3 spells CASSYDGLAGETNEQYF. The CDR3 nucleotides read TGTGCCAGCAGTTATGATGGACTAGCGGGAGAAACGAACGAGCAGTACTTC.

This clonotype was picked up many times. V gene TRBV28 combines with J gene TRBJ2-2; 13 bases are shared with TRBD2. Germline CDR1 MDHEN, CDR2 SYDVKM. The CDR3 is 17 amino acids. V gave up 7 bases and J gave up 4 bases; unmatched junction bases: 9. CDR3 in amino acids: CASTLLAGGPTTGELFF. The CDR3 region has the DNA TGTGCCAGCACCCTACTAGCGGGAGGGCCTACCACCGGGGAGCTGTTTTTT.

This clonotype appeared many times. The J gene is TRBJ2-2, the V gene TRBV20-1, with 9 bases matching TRBD1. Trimming removed 3 bases from V and 2 bases from J; junction bases left unmatched: 4. The V gene's germline CDR1 is DFQATT and CDR2 SNEGSKA (reference sequence). This CDR3 is 15 amino acids long. CDR3 coding DNA: TGCAGTGCTAGGGGGACAGGGTCTAACACCGGGGAGCTGTTTTTT. Translation gives CSARGTGSNTGELFF.

In this sample, this clonotype turned up a few times. The chain employs TRBV19 and TRBJ2-5; D possibly matches TRBD1 or TRBD2 (5 bases each). CDR3 length equals 15 residues. From germline, CDR1 is LNHDA and CDR2 SQIVND (reference sequence). Trimming cost V 5 bases and J 1 base, with 14 bases left between them. CDR3 loop: CASSSGTQIQETQYF. The CDR3 nucleotides are TGTGCCAGTAGTTCCGGGACCCAAATCCAAGAGACCCAGTACTTC.

The rearrangement links TRBV28 to TRBJ2-7, with 13 positions matching TRBD2. Germline-derived CDR1 and CDR2 are MDHEN and SYDVKM. V shed 5 bases, J shed 5 bases, and the junction held 18 bases outside the gene matches. There are 19 residues in the CDR3. DNA for the CDR3: TGTGCCAGCAGTACCGGGGGACCCGGACTAGCGGGAGAAACCCACGAGCAGTACTTC. Amino acid sequence: CASSTGGPGLAGETHEQYF.

The rearrangement links TRBV12-3 or TRBV12-4 to TRBJ1-1, with D unclear. The length of the CDR3 is 12 residues. The V and J ends lost 7 bases and 0 bases respectively, with 6 bases between them. The DNA for the CDR3 is TGTGCCAGCATCGGGGTGAACACTGAAGCTTTCTTT. It translates to CASIGVNTEAFF.

The sample holds many counts of this clonotype. V usage is TRBV19 and J usage is TRBJ2-7, with 10 nucleotides matching TRBD2. CDR1 is LNHDA and CDR2 is SQIVND in the germline V gene (reference sequence). The CDR3 length is 14 residues. Trimming removed 5 bases from V and 6 bases from J; junction bases left unmatched: 7. CDR3: CASSGSSGRGEQYF. As DNA, the CDR3 is TGTGCCAGTAGTGGGTCTAGCGGGAGAGGCGAGCAGTACTTC.

This chain links TRBV6-1 with TRBJ2-7; no clear D gene. The CDR3 length is 12 residues. Germline values: CDR1 MNHNS, CDR2 SASEGT. V lost 5 bases and J lost 4, with 9 bases in between. Here the CDR3 reads CASSRDLYEQYF. In nucleotides, the CDR3 is TGTGCCAGCAGTCGTGACTTGTACGAGCAGTACTTC.

This clonotype occurred many times. V is TRBV4-1 and J is TRBJ2-2, with TRBD1 matching over 8 bases. In germline, CDR1 is MGHRA, CDR2 YSYEKL. The ends lost 4 bases at V and 3 bases at J; junction bases unmatched: 4. This CDR3 has 15 residues. The chain's CDR3 is CASSLMTGDTGELFF. CDR3 DNA: TGCGCCAGCAGCCTCATGACAGGGGACACCGGGGAGCTGTTTTTT.

This clonotype was picked up many times. The gene calls are TRBV3-1 and TRBJ1-2; D is unclear. The CDR3 totals 12 residues. CDR1 and CDR2 (germline): LGHDT, YNNKEL (reference sequence). Trimming stripped 1 base from V and 6 bases from J, with 6 bases between. The CDR3 is CASSQGGNGYTF. The CDR3, as DNA: TGTGCCAGCAGCCAAGGCGGGAATGGCTACACCTTC.